This TCR beta chain emerged from a study of radiation and T cells in renal cell carcinoma. Time point noted: blood 2 weeks post-SBRT. Treatment indicated: 15 Gy SBRT to primary tumor, nephrectomy 4 weeks later. Blood was sampled at baseline, 2 weeks and 4 weeks after SBRT. Only a few counts were recorded for this clone. Its antigen is still unknown. General study results and limits: Top tumor clonotypes rose in blood 2 weeks post-radiation, then contracted. Baseline intratumoral clonotype presence is unknown without pretreatment biopsies.

The method was immunoSEQ multiplex PCR; TCRdb's version includes in-frame clones alone and lacks a portion of them. This repertoire shows some 50,000 clones, more than 80% found once; its top ten account for about 30%. Trimming cost V 5 bases and J 1 base; bases outside gene matches: 8. The germline V gene encodes CDR1 SGHDT and CDR2 YYEEEE. This CDR3 has 15 amino acids. The gene calls are TRBV5-6 and TRBJ1-2, with TRBD1 matching 7 bases. The sequenced sample was blood, obtained from a patient whose treatment included radiotherapy and nephrectomy. The sequence came from a woman aged 70-85 years with renal cell carcinoma. CDR3 nucleotides: TGTGCCAGCAGGAAACAGGGGCGGCATAACTATGGCTACACCTTC. It specifies CASRKQGRHNYGYTF.